Listed below are T cell receptor beta chains from one sample, sequenced in a study of T cell responses to AZD1222 COVID-19 vaccine. Sequencing used immunoSEQ multiplex PCR; TCRdb keeps in-frame clones, though not all of them. The sample carries fewer than 250,000 clones, about 93% recorded once. This specimen consisted of peripheral blood, obtained on day 0 of MenACWY control vaccination. Receptors were obtained from an adult in good health. The CDR3 runs from the conserved cysteine through the conserved F or W. A D gene is named only where the DNA matches it firmly. Only part of the rows carry a size: once, few, many, or a class if the clone is expanded.

- TRBJ1-5 TRBV7-6 - CASSEGRGWPQHF TGTGCCAGCAGCGAGGGGCGGGGTTGGCCCCAGCATTTT
- TRBJ2-7 TRBV7-2 TRBD1 CASSGRTGASYEQYF TGTGCCAGCAGCGGTCGGACAGGGGCCTCCTACGAGCAGTACTTC
- TRBJ2-7 TRBV29-1 - CSARDTSYEQYF TGCAGCGCCCGGGACACCTCCTACGAGCAGTACTTC
- TRBJ1-6 TRBV24-1 - CATSDPSPGSPLHF TGTGCCACCAGTGATCCTTCACCGGGATCACCCCTCCACTTT
- TRBJ2-5 TRBV29-1 TRBD1 CSQGASQETQYF TGTTCACAGGGGGCGTCTCAAGAGACCCAGTACTTC
once TRBJ1-2 TRBV5-1 - CASSLESSRNYGYTF TGCGCCAGCAGCTTGGAGTCATCTAGGAACTATGGCTACACCTTC
- TRBJ2-2 TRBV5-1 - CASSSRTGTMNTGELFF TGCGCCAGCAGCTCTCGAACCGGGACAATGAACACCGGGGAGCTGTTTTTT
- TRBJ2-5 TRBV30 - CAWSVRGRETQYF TGTGCCTGGAGTGTCCGGGGGCGAGAGACCCAGTACTTC
- TRBJ2-1 TRBV4-3 - CASSREWGALYNEQFF TGCGCCAGCAGCCGAGAGTGGGGGGCGCTTTACAATGAGCAGTTCTTC
- TRBJ2-1 TRBV5-1 TRBD2 CASRRTSIGDEQFF TGCGCCAGCAGGAGGACTAGTATCGGCGATGAGCAGTTCTTC
- TRBJ1-5 TRBV29-1 - CSVNSQVEGQPQHF TGCAGCGTTAACTCCCAGGTAGAGGGTCAGCCCCAGCATTTT
- TRBJ1-2 TRBV27 TRBD1 CASSGTGTGEVGYTF TGTGCCAGCAGCGGCACCGGGACAGGGGAGGTTGGCTACACCTTC
- TRBJ1-1 TRBV6-2/TRBV6-3 - CASSYSTQGSGNTEAFF TGTGCCAGCAGTTACTCGACCCAGGGGAGTGGGAACACTGAAGCTTTCTTT
- TRBJ1-2 TRBV15 - CATTLGQSYGYTF TGTGCCACCACCCTGGGTCAGAGCTATGGCTACACCTTC
- TRBJ1-2 TRBV30 - CAWSLNRELPYGYTF TGTGCCTGGAGTCTCAACAGGGAGCTCCCCTATGGCTACACCTTC
- TRBJ1-1 TRBV5-4 TRBD1 CASSYETGGAFF TGTGCCAGCAGCTATGAGACAGGGGGCGCTTTCTTT
- TRBJ1-1 TRBV5-4 - CASSLGGPSVNTEAFF TGTGCCAGCAGCTTGGGGGGCCCGTCGGTGAACACTGAAGCTTTCTTT
few TRBJ1-1 TRBV9 TRBD1 CASSPRDRGDTEAFF TGTGCCAGCAGCCCTAGGGACAGGGGGGACACTGAAGCTTTCTTT
- TRBJ1-2 TRBV2 TRBD1 CASSDTRQGDYGYTF TGTGCCAGCAGTGATACGAGACAGGGGGACTATGGCTACACCTTC
- TRBJ1-2 TRBV2 - CASTRGRPYGYTF TGTGCCAGCACCCGCGGGCGTCCCTATGGCTACACCTTC
- TRBJ1-1 TRBV3-1/TRBV3-2 - CASSLRTEAFF TGTGCCAGCAGCCTCCGTACTGAAGCTTTCTTT
- TRBJ1-2 TRBV5-4 - CASSWAGAVDGYTF TGTGCCAGCAGCTGGGCGGGGGCGGTCGATGGCTACACCTTC
- TRBJ1-2 TRBV11-2 - CASSRQPDYGYTF TGTGCCAGCAGCCGACAGCCAGACTATGGCTACACCTTC
- TRBJ1-1 TRBV12-3/TRBV12-4 - CASSLSELAEAFF TGTGCCAGCAGTTTATCAGAGCTAGCTGAAGCTTTCTTT
- TRBJ1-2 TRBV7-2 - CASSLALYYGYTF TGTGCCAGCAGCTTAGCGCTGTACTATGGCTACACCTTC
- TRBJ2-3 TRBV7-2 TRBD2 CASSLQRGATTDTQYF TGTGCCAGCAGCTTACAGCGGGGGGCAACCACAGATACGCAGTATTTT
- TRBJ1-1 TRBV7-8 - CASSSYNVMNTEAFF TGTGCCAGCAGCTCGTACAACGTCATGAACACTGAAGCTTTCTTT
- TRBJ1-1 TRBV19 - CASSFSVPNTEAFF TGTGCCAGTAGTTTCAGCGTGCCGAACACTGAAGCTTTCTTT
- TRBJ1-5 TRBV2 - CASSSQGSNQPQHF TGTGCCAGCAGCTCCCAGGGTAGCAATCAGCCCCAGCATTTT
- TRBJ2-1 TRBV4-1 TRBD1 CASSQNRGQSYNEQFF TGCGCCAGCAGCCAAAACAGGGGGCAGTCCTACAATGAGCAGTTCTTC
- TRBJ1-4 TRBV9 - CASSVEQGLHEKLFF TGTGCCAGCAGCGTAGAGCAGGGTTTACATGAAAAACTGTTTTTT
- TRBJ2-5 TRBV18 - CASSPRTARQETQYF TGTGCCAGCTCACCACGGACAGCCCGGCAAGAGACCCAGTACTTC
- TRBJ1-2 TRBV28 - CASSSHGDYGYTF TGTGCCAGCAGTTCCCATGGGGACTATGGCTACACCTTC
- TRBJ2-2 TRBV18 - CASSPGHPKNTGELFF TGTGCCAGCTCACCAGGGCACCCGAAGAACACCGGGGAGCTGTTTTTT
- TRBJ1-5 TRBV6-2/TRBV6-3 - CASSYNYGLESGQPQHF TGTGCCAGCAGTTACAACTACGGGCTGGAATCGGGTCAGCCCCAGCATTTT